This T cell receptor beta chain emerged from a study of cytomegalovirus exposure and HLA in healthy donors (dated by TCRdb to 2016 to 2017). With respect to the entire study: An earlier analysis of approximately 640 of the donors reported 250 to 350 Gb of sequence data and some 100 million unique TCR beta sequences from about 200 million T cells. The study aimed to test whether cataloging public T cell receptors could reveal signatures of past pathogen exposure. A separate validation cohort of over 95 different subjects was used in addition to the 666-subject first cohort. Roughly 300 gigabases of sequencing data and 70 million to 100 million unique TCR sequences were included in an early release covering around 650 HLA-typed donors. The study used immunosequencing to profile the T cell repertoires of some 600 subjects and linked those repertoires to cytomegalovirus serostatus. The study combined high-throughput TCR immunosequencing, statistical association of individual TCRs with disease status, and machine learning to predict cytomegalovirus infection status. Across about 380 genotyped donors of the cohort, an average of approximately 220,000 unique TCR beta nucleotide sequences per donor were sequenced, and approximately 17% of those sequences were non-productive. A later analysis re-analyzed previously published TCR beta repertoires from roughly 630 donors and added high-resolution HLA genotyping to study TCR occurrence patterns. All discovery cohort repertoires had been generated on a single sequencing platform. To decide whether each TCR beta V gene segment behaved as functional or pseudogenic, an earlier analysis of several hundred of the donors relied on high-throughput TCR beta sequencing. Rather than drawing on any new phenotypic data, the later analysis identified candidate immune exposures from TCR beta sequences and the way those sequences occurred across donors. Genome-wide SNP genotypes for about 65% of the roughly 670 donors were used in a later genetic analysis, which treated that subset as a discovery cohort. The genetic ancestry cluster associated with self-reported Caucasian donors included 81% of the approximately 410 genotyped donors. Alongside the repertoire data, information on donor age, sex, ethnicity and CMV serostatus was compiled. About five DR-DQ haplotypes were handled as single units for association and clustering because linkage in the cohort was strong. Both class I and class II loci were covered by HLA typing, at four-digit resolution. Typing coverage differed by locus: A, B, C, DRB1 and DQB1 were typed in about 629-630 donors, DQA1 in approximately 520, DPA1 in 600 to 610, and DPB1 in 472.

Turning to this clone: Its binding antigen is unknown.

The library relied on the immunoSEQ multiplex PCR assay. For the multiplex PCR, a mixture combining 60 forward primers for TCR Vbeta segments and 13 reverse primers for TCR Jbeta segments was used. Amplification of the CDR3 region of rearranged TCR beta genes was performed with a multiplex PCR assay on genomic DNA. On the Illumina HiSeq System, the amplified TCR beta libraries were sequenced as 87-base-pair reads. Concerning the study's data processing: A later analysis counted 65 million to 90 million unique TCR beta chains across the 666 repertoires, and roughly 10 million of these chains were shared by at least two donors. A nearest-neighbor algorithm error-corrected the raw reads and collapsed the reads into unique sequences, merging closely related sequences to remove PCR and sequencing errors. CDR3 sequences were aligned to IMGT reference sequences to assign V, D and J gene segments. For a sequence to be retained, at least a six-nucleotide match to both a V gene segment and a J gene segment was required. Rearrangements were classified as productive when the CDR3 lacked stop codons and remained in frame with V and J, and all other rearrangements were classified as non-productive. Following IMGT convention, CDR3 was defined as the stretch from the second conserved V-encoded cysteine to the conserved J-encoded phenylalanine. In an earlier analysis of approximately 500 of the donors, sequences lacking an unambiguous match to a single V gene segment were excluded. In an earlier analysis of roughly 600 of the donors, a V segment was called functional when productive rearrangements were above 56.7%, and segregating when the standard deviation between donors exceeded 5%. A statistical classification framework was built to diagnose cytomegalovirus status from the catalog of TCR beta chain sequences. A later analysis assigned V and J genes by comparing TCR nucleotide sequences with IMGT/GENE-DB human TR gene sequences. The TCRdist pipeline was used in a later analysis to assign CDR3 sequences and most-parsimonious VDJ recombination scenarios. In a later analysis, each TCR beta chain was defined by its CDR3 amino acid sequence together with its V-gene family, and reads lacking a unique V-gene family were excluded. A later analysis removed several hundred highly shared, low-generation-probability nucleotide sequences to deal with suspected cross-contamination and a sequencing artifact. In a later analysis, a clonal expansion index was calculated for each public chain from normalized within-repertoire ranks of inferred template counts. In a later analysis, generation probabilities were computed with a VDJ recombination model fitted to out-of-frame rearrangements, and the resulting probabilities were checked against IGoR. In a later analysis, hypergeometric tests were used to score TCR-TCR, TCR-HLA and TCR-CMV co-occurrence, with a repertoire-size bias correction applied to TCR pairs. In a later analysis, false discovery rates were estimated by permuting HLA or CMV assignments 20 times. In a later analysis, co-occurring TCRs were grouped using DBSCAN, with TCRdist sequence similarity added in when clustering inside HLA-allele-positive subsets. Repertoires with fewer than 30,000 or more than 120,000 public chains were left out of co-occurrence clustering, as were a handful of repertoires with anomalous nucleotide sharing. This immuneACCESS table, as held by TCRdb, lists in-frame sequences with V and J called but not all clones. Of the missing ones, under half trace to an unresolved V gene in checked studies; the others have no known cause. V and J calls and clone size are given by that table; D and trimming were obtained from the DNA. This specimen's table enumerates just over 200,000 clones. Together, the top ten hold roughly 1.1% of the sample.

Trimming costs V 1 base and J 7 bases, and their ends lie 7 bases apart. The germline V gene supplies CDR1 SNHLY and CDR2 FYNNEI. The CDR3 covers 13 residues, taking in both the cysteine and the phenylalanine. The entry retains the CDR3 DNA only, 39 bases that are in frame from base 1. The cohort was made up of hundreds of healthy bone marrow donors. All cohort members were sampled while nominally healthy, although unrecorded immune exposures were likely present. The donor tested CMV seropositive, placing the donor among the 250 to 300 seropositive members of the cohort. Every donor gave a peripheral blood sample, and the peripheral blood mononuclear cells from that sample were used for TCR beta sequencing. Genomic DNA extraction from the blood cell samples was performed with the Qiagen DNeasy Blood Extraction Kit. Findings and caveats that apply to the study as a whole: A group of highly shared sequence variants was considered likely to be a technical artifact of the sequencing pipeline. At a false discovery rate of 0.05, a later analysis linked under 20,000 TCR beta sequences to specific HLA alleles. Because counts were too low, more than 15 rarely observed V segments, including chromosome 9 orphons, were left out of the earlier analysis of roughly 600 of the donors. In the study, 150 to 200 TCR beta chains were listed as associated with cytomegalovirus. V-gene and J-gene trimming of TCR beta chains was associated with a missense DCLRE1C variant in a later genetic analysis, and the association was replicated in an independent cohort. In vitro tests confirmed that a few of the cytomegalovirus-associated TCR beta chains recognize cytomegalovirus antigens. When HLA alleles, especially DR and DQ, strongly co-occurred, TCR associations were difficult to assign to individual alleles. While some public TCRs were present in many individuals, most TCR sequences turned up only very rarely across donors. CMV serostatus was the only immune exposure information available for the cohort. In a later analysis, most CMV-associated TCR beta chains were found to appear HLA-restricted, with HLA associations seemingly driven largely by CMV exposure. The classifier was reported to diagnose cytomegalovirus status with high specificity and sensitivity in both the original cohort and the validation cohort. Linkage disequilibrium might explain the correlated functional status among segregating V segments, but an unknown experimental factor could not be ruled out. An earlier analysis of around 500 of the donors showed that most TCR beta V segments appeared in productive rearrangements either about 87% or about 30% of the time, which broadly matched IMGT annotations. In a later genetic analysis, fewer N-insertions in productive TCRs were reported among donors in an Asian-associated ancestry cluster than the approximately 670-donor mean. The authors suggested that the approach could potentially be extended to other disease states and immunological phenotypes. A further reported finding was that TCR beta sequences accurately predicted the HLA-A and HLA-B alleles for most subjects in the first cohort. Only TCR beta chains were sequenced in this cohort, and the absence of alpha or paired-chain data limited detectable features. HLA typing was unavailable for some donors at each locus, so association tests used only the typed subset. Compared with equally common non-associated chains, HLA-associated TCR beta chains in a later analysis were more clonally expanded and had lower generation probabilities. In a later analysis, several top co-occurrence clusters were reported to appear linked to parvovirus B19, influenza, CMV and Epstein-Barr virus. A later analysis found that TCR association rates varied across HLA loci, with DRB1 alleles showing the most associated TCRs and HLA-C alleles the fewest. Presence/absence analyses assumed roughly uniform sequencing depth across donors, an assumption that may not hold. Some IMGT-functional V segments, including TRBV6-2 and TRBV6-3, could not be distinguished by the 87-base-pair reads and were therefore excluded.

The V and J genes are TRBV2 and TRBJ2-2; the D gene assignment is ambiguous. The receptor's source is a girl aged 2-10 years in good health and CMV-seropositive. Sequenced material: PBMCs. The DNA reads as follows: TGTGCCAGCAGTGAAGATCGTTACGGGGAGCTGTTTTTT. This is translated as CASSEDRYGELFF.